The 25 T cell receptor beta chains given below trace back to one sample, sequenced in a study of cytomegalovirus exposure and HLA in healthy donors. In the PCR, 60 Vbeta and 13 Jbeta primers were used. Measured with immunoSEQ multiplex PCR; TCRdb has only the in-frame clones, and not every one. The sample consists of about 130,000 clones, approximately 85% of them appearing once. The sample comprised PBMCs. These receptors were obtained from a woman between 25 and 40 years old in good health and CMV-seropositive.

This clone has more than one count but fewer than ten. The chain recombines TRBV6-1 with TRBJ2-3; no definite D call. The germline gives CDR1 MNHNS, CDR2 SASEGT. Deletions cut 2 bases from V and 6 bases from J, with 6 bases between. The CDR3 extends over 12 amino acids. CDR3 in amino acids: CASSEPLDTQYF. The DNA for the CDR3 is TGTGCCAGCAGTGAACCTTTGGATACGCAGTATTTT.

The V call is TRBV5-1, the J call TRBJ2-2; 7 bases are a match to TRBD1. CDR3 length: 15 residues. Trimming at V came to 4 bases and at J to 7 bases, leaving 10 bases not matched to a gene. Germline-derived CDR1 and CDR2 are SGHRS and YFSETQ. This CDR3 reads CASSQAGGRIGELFF. DNA of the CDR3: TGCGCCAGCAGCCAAGCAGGGGGAAGGATCGGGGAGCTGTTTTTT.

Worth noting for this clone: In the same sample, other DNA sequences code for this CDR3. The chain recombines TRBV18 with TRBJ1-1; the match to TRBD1 covers 9 bases. The junction had 0 bases not matched to a gene; V was cut back by 0 bases and J by 1 base. The CDR3 spans 15 residues. In germline, CDR1 is KGHSH, CDR2 LQKENI. DNA of the CDR3: TGTGCCAGCTCACCACCGGGACAGGGGAACACTGAAGCTTTCTTT. This translates into CASSPPGQGNTEAFF.

The J gene is TRBJ2-1, the V gene TRBV28; TRBD2 aligns across 9 bases. From germline, CDR1 is MDHEN and CDR2 SYDVKM. With 2 bases clipped from V and 7 bases from J, the junction kept 6 bases outside the gene matches. CDR3 length: 15 amino acids. This CDR3 is CASSLPAGGPNEQFF. Here the CDR3 DNA reads TGTGCCAGCAGTTTACCTGCGGGAGGGCCGAATGAGCAGTTCTTC.

The chain links TRBV10-2 to TRBJ1-2; 8 bases line up with TRBD1. This CDR3 region has 12 residues. From germline, CDR1 is WSHSY and CDR2 SAAADI. The J segment lost 6 bases and the V segment lost 5 bases, leaving 2 bases of the junction unmatched. The CDR3 DNA reads as TGCGCCAGCAGTTCAGGGGGCGATGGCTACACCTTC. This encodes CASSSGGDGYTF.

The J gene is TRBJ2-5, the V gene TRBV19; 10 bases fit TRBD1. This CDR3 is 16 amino acids long. CDR1 LNHDA and CDR2 SQIVND come from the germline V gene (reference sequence). V lost 2 bases and J lost 3; bases outside the gene matches: 6. CDR3 sequence: CASSILGQGKKETQYF. CDR3 coding DNA: TGTGCCAGTAGTATACTGGGACAGGGGAAGAAAGAGACCCAGTACTTC.

V is TRBV7-3 and J is TRBJ1-1, with a tentative D call TRBD1 (5 bases). The CDR3 has 15 amino acids. V lost 5 bases and J 5 bases, leaving 18 bases between the germline ends. Germline values: CDR1 SGHTA, CDR2 FQGTGA. The CDR3 is CASSPGGPGRTEAFF. As DNA, the CDR3 is TGTGCCAGCAGCCCCGGAGGTCCAGGGAGGACTGAAGCTTTCTTT.

This chain links TRBV4-1 with TRBJ2-5; possibly TRBD2 for D (6 bases). Germline lookup yields CDR1 MGHRA and CDR2 YSYEKL. Trimming pared 0 bases from V and 4 bases from J, leaving 12 bases between. The CDR3 has 15 amino acids. CDR3 amino acids: CASSQDLTSLETQYF. The CDR3 nucleotides read TGCGCCAGCAGCCAAGATCTAACTAGCTTAGAGACCCAGTACTTC.

The J gene is TRBJ1-1, the V gene TRBV5-1; maybe TRBD1 (6 bases). The CDR3 has 14 residues. Trimming removed 2 bases from V and 1 base from J, with 9 bases in between. Germline V lookup: CDR1 SGHRS, CDR2 YFSETQ. CDR3 sequence: CASSLQGGNTEAFF. The CDR3 DNA is TGCGCCAGCAGCTTACAGGGTGGGAACACTGAAGCTTTCTTT.

This chain joins TRBV4-1 and TRBJ2-4, with a weak D call TRBD2 (6 bases). The CDR3 spans 15 residues. Trimming stripped 0 bases from V and 6 bases from J, with 12 bases between. Germline lookup yields CDR1 MGHRA and CDR2 YSYEKL. The CDR3 nucleotides read TGCGCCAGCAGCCAAGAAGGAGTGCGGGGAAACATTCAGTACTTC. It translates to CASSQEGVRGNIQYF.

The chain employs TRBV27 and TRBJ1-5; D not resolved. Germline V gene data show CDR1 as MNHEY and CDR2 as SMNVEV (reference sequence). Trimming pared 5 bases from V and 2 bases from J, leaving 16 bases between. The CDR3 loop spans 16 amino acids. CDR3 loop: CASSPTTMEGNQPQHF. The CDR3 nucleotides read TGTGCCAGCAGTCCTACCACCATGGAGGGCAATCAGCCCCAGCATTTT.

CDR3 loop: CASSFGLGGQGEQYF. In DNA, the CDR3 is TGTGCCAGCAGCTTCGGTTTGGGGGGGCAAGGCGAGCAGTACTTC. The rearrangement links TRBV7-3 to TRBJ2-7, with D tentatively TRBD2 (7 bases). V was clipped by 3 bases and J by 6 bases, with 18 bases between them. This CDR3 has 15 residues. CDR1 is SGHTA, CDR2 FQGTGA, per germline.

This chain connects TRBV19 to TRBJ1-6; D is undetermined. This CDR3 has 14 amino acids. V was shortened by 4 bases and J by 6 bases, with 10 bases between the two germline ends. CDR1 and CDR2 (germline): LNHDA, SQIVND (reference sequence). CDR3 sequence (DNA): TGTGCCAGTAGTACGCGGGGAATTAATTCACCCCTCCACTTT. Protein sequence: CASSTRGINSPLHF. The full variable domain, in which reference TRBV19 and TRBJ1-6 provide the parts outside the CDR3, is DGGITQSPKYLFRKEGQNVTLSCEQNLNHDAMYWYRQDPGQGLRLIYYSQIVNDFQKGDIAEGYSVSREKKESFPLTVTSAQKNPTAFYLCASSTRGINSPLHFGNGTRLTVT.

The rearrangement uses TRBV7-3 and TRBJ2-2; 7 positions match TRBD2. J was trimmed by 5 bases and V by 1 base; bases with no gene match: 7. The CDR3 is made up of 16 amino acids. Germline-derived CDR1 and CDR2 are SGHTA and FQGTGA. CDR3 sequence: CASSLMGGQLTGELFF. CDR3 coding DNA: TGTGCCAGCAGCTTAATGGGAGGGCAATTGACCGGGGAGCTGTTTTTT. Supplemented by reference TRBV7-3 and TRBJ2-2, the full variable domain reads GAGVSQTPSNKVTEKGKYVELRCDPISGHTALYWYRQSLGQGPEFLIYFQGTGAADDSGLPNDRFFAVRPEGSVSTLKIQRTERGDSAVYLCASSLMGGQLTGELFFGEGSRLTVL.

V and J are TRBV5-6 and TRBJ2-7; D is uncertain. The V and J ends lost 1 base and 3 bases respectively, with 14 bases between them. The CDR3 is 15 amino acids. From germline, CDR1 is SGHDT and CDR2 YYEEEE. DNA of the CDR3: TGTGCCAGCAGCTTGCAGACAAGTTATTACTACGAGCAGTACTTC. It encodes CASSLQTSYYYEQYF.

V and J are TRBV10-1 and TRBJ1-5; 12 bases align to TRBD1. This CDR3 is 16 amino acids long. V was pared by 2 bases and J by 6 bases, with 5 bases of the junction left unmatched. CDR1 is WNHNN and CDR2 is SYGVQD in the germline V gene (reference sequence). The CDR3 region is CASSEGGTGGGQPQHF. The CDR3 coding sequence is TGCGCCAGCAGTGAGGGGGGGACAGGGGGCGGTCAGCCCCAGCATTTT.

The chain carries TRBV6-5 and TRBJ2-7, with a weak D call TRBD1 (6 bases). The CDR3 extends over 12 amino acids. Per germline, CDR1 MNHEY and CDR2 SVGAGI. The CDR3, as DNA: TGTGCTCTGAACAGGGATTGGGGCGAGCAGTACTTC. This encodes CALNRDWGEQYF.

V is TRBV28 and J is TRBJ1-2; 10 nucleotides agree with TRBD1. CDR1 is MDHEN and CDR2 is SYDVKM in the germline V gene. The ends lost 2 bases at V and 7 bases at J; junction bases unmatched: 4. The CDR3 covers 14 residues. CDR3 loop: CASSLRGQGPGYTF. CDR3 DNA sequence: TGTGCCAGCAGTTTAAGGGGACAGGGGCCTGGCTACACCTTC.

The gene calls are TRBV19 and TRBJ1-4; D is unclear. Trimming took 5 bases from V and 6 from J, leaving 13 bases between them. Germline CDR1 LNHDA, CDR2 SQIVND (reference sequence). The CDR3 has 14 amino acids. The DNA of the CDR3 is TGTGCCAGTAGTCGAAGGGAGCGGGATGAAAAACTGTTTTTT. Protein: CASSRRERDEKLFF.

This clone was seen only once. J is TRBJ2-2 and V is TRBV2, with D tentatively TRBD2 (5 bases). Germline lookup yields CDR1 SNHLY and CDR2 FYNNEI. V was trimmed by 7 bases and J by 2 bases, leaving 11 bases between them. The CDR3 has 14 residues. The CDR3, as DNA: TGTGCCAGCAAGGAGGACGCCAACACCGGGGAGCTGTTTTTT. This gives the protein CASKEDANTGELFF.

V and J are TRBV15 and TRBJ2-6; 7 bases line up with TRBD1. Per germline, CDR1 LNHNV and CDR2 YYDKDF (reference sequence). The J segment lost 0 bases and the V segment lost 2 bases, leaving 4 bases of the junction unmatched. The CDR3 is made up of 17 amino acids. CDR3 sequence (DNA): TGTGCCACCAGCAGATCCGGGACAGACTCTGGGGCCAACGTCCTGACTTTC. The encoded protein is CATSRSGTDSGANVLTF.

This clone was detected only a few times. The chain uses TRBV5-1 and TRBJ2-2, with 7 bases lining up with TRBD1. The V gene's germline CDR1 is SGHRS and CDR2 YFSETQ. V shed 4 bases and J 3 bases; nucleotides not matched to a gene: 3. This CDR3 region has 14 residues. CDR3 in amino acids: CASSTGAHTGELFF. CDR3 sequence (DNA): TGCGCCAGCAGCACAGGGGCCCACACCGGGGAGCTGTTTTTT.

This clone has only one observation. The J gene is TRBJ2-7, the V gene TRBV2; no clear D. CDR1 SNHLY and CDR2 FYNNEI come from the germline V gene. CDR3 length: 14 residues. Trimming took off 6 bases at V and 1 base at J, with 13 bases between the two ends. The CDR3 DNA reads TGTGCCAGCAGCCCCCTCCCGGGTTCCTACGAGCAGTACTTC. This encodes CASSPLPGSYEQYF.

This sequence joins TRBV6-6 and TRBJ2-1; possibly TRBD2 for D (7 bases). V lost 6 bases, J lost 12 bases, and 15 bases lay in between. The CDR3 has 12 amino acids. The germline gives CDR1 MNHNY, CDR2 SVGAGI (reference sequence). The CDR3 sequence: CASSAQGGGQFF. CDR3 DNA sequence: TGTGCCAGCAGCGCCCAAGGGGGGGGGCAGTTCTTC.

This rearrangement joins TRBV2 to TRBJ2-1; 7 bases align to TRBD1. V lost 5 bases to trimming and J lost 8 bases; unmatched junction nucleotides: 9. Germline CDR1 is SNHLY and CDR2 is FYNNEI. The CDR3 has 14 amino acids. The CDR3 DNA sequence: TGTGCCAGCAGTCCGTACCAGGGGGTTGATGAGCAGTTCTTC. Translated, it gives CASSPYQGVDEQFF.